Listed here are 6 T cell receptor beta chains from one sample, sequenced in a study of CD8+ T cells in alopecia areata. RNA, once extracted, was reverse transcribed into cDNA for use as the sequencing template. Some clones are missing from TCRdb's copy, which holds only in-frame ones; the method was immunoSEQ multiplex PCR. The sample contains roughly 220,000 clones, 66% of which appear only once. Indicated treatment: oral pan-JAK inhibitor, 5-10 mg twice daily. Sequenced here: CD4+ T cells sorted from blood, sampled around week 44, from a patient treated with tofacitinib. Receptors originate from a human donor with alopecia areata.

This chain joins TRBV12-5 and TRBJ2-2, with 8 bases fitting TRBD1. The germline gives CDR1 LGHNT, CDR2 FRNRAP. The CDR3 totals 16 residues. J gave up 5 bases and V 10 bases, and 15 bases lay outside the gene matches. The CDR3 loop is CATLPGQGSRTGELFF. The CDR3 nucleotides read TGTGCTACCCTTCCCGGACAGGGCTCTCGGACCGGGGAGCTGTTTTTT.

This clone was seen a few times. V and J are TRBV5-1 and TRBJ1-2, with TRBD1 matching over 7 bases. V shed 4 bases and J 2 bases; nucleotides not matched to a gene: 8. Germline CDR1 is SGHRS and CDR2 is YFSETQ. The CDR3 length is 15 residues. The CDR3 here is CASSPGQPLNYGYTF. In DNA form, the CDR3 reads TGCGCCAGCAGCCCGGGACAGCCTTTGAACTATGGCTACACCTTC.

There are a few counts of this clone. Written as DNA, the CDR3 is TGCAGCCGAGTAATTAATGAGCAGTTCTTC. It translates to CSRVINEQFF. The chain links TRBV29-1 to TRBJ2-1; D is ambiguous. This CDR3 is 10 amino acids long. V was pared by 8 bases and J by 7 bases, with 9 bases between. Germline V gives CDR1 SQVTM, CDR2 ANQGSEA.

The J gene is TRBJ1-2, the V gene TRBV30, with TRBD1 identical over 9 bases. There are 13 residues in the CDR3. Germline trimming cut 2 bases from V and 8 bases from J; bases unmatched to any gene: 6. Germline CDR1 reads GTSNPN; CDR2 reads SVGIG (reference sequence). The chain's CDR3 is CAWSKQGAGGYTF. CDR3 coding DNA: TGTGCCTGGAGTAAACAGGGGGCGGGAGGCTACACCTTC.

V is TRBV5-6 and J is TRBJ1-4, with D perhaps matching TRBD1 (5 bases). Germline values: CDR1 SGHDT, CDR2 YYEEEE. The CDR3 sequence is 14 residues long. V was pared by 4 bases and J by 8 bases, with 15 bases between. This chain's CDR3 is CASSPQGRGEKLFF. The CDR3 nucleotides read TGTGCCAGCAGCCCTCAGGGTCGTGGGGAAAAACTGTTTTTT.

In this sample, this clone turned up a few times. This chain connects TRBV7-6 to TRBJ2-1, with 10 nucleotides matching TRBD2. V lost 5 bases and J lost 0; bases outside the gene matches: 4. The CDR3 spans 16 residues. Looked up from germline, CDR1 is SGHVS and CDR2 is FNYEAQ. DNA for the CDR3: TGTGCCAGCAGCGTACTAGCGGGGAGCTCCTACAATGAGCAGTTCTTC. Its translation is CASSVLAGSSYNEQFF.